This T cell receptor (beta chain) derives from a study of Graves' ophthalmopathy and Graves' hyperthyroidism. No progression to ophthalmopathy over 18 months defined stable hyperthyroidism. Pregnant or lactating patients and those with other autoimmune diseases or uncontrolled infections were excluded. Amplified TCR beta CDR3 regions were obtained using RNA transcripts as template. The workflow started with a first-round RT-PCR run with HTBI primers and then moved on to a second-round multiplex PCR. TCRdb called the multiplex PCR reads again in MiXCR, with one record for every CDR3 protein. The table lists hundreds of thousands of distinct CDR3 sequences, under 25% of them singletons. This clonotype was recorded many times. The junction departs from the called germline gene at one end, perhaps through a read error. The CDR3 extends over 14 amino acids. Germline V gives CDR1 MGHRA, CDR2 YSYEKL.

Sample: peripheral blood. The chain carries TRBV4-1 and TRBJ2-7; 10 bases are shared with TRBD1. This clonotype was obtained from a young woman with stable Graves' hyperthyroidism. Written as DNA, the CDR3 is TGCGCCAGCAGTCAAGGACAGGGGGCCTACGAGCAGTACTTC. Residues: CASSQGQGAYEQYF.